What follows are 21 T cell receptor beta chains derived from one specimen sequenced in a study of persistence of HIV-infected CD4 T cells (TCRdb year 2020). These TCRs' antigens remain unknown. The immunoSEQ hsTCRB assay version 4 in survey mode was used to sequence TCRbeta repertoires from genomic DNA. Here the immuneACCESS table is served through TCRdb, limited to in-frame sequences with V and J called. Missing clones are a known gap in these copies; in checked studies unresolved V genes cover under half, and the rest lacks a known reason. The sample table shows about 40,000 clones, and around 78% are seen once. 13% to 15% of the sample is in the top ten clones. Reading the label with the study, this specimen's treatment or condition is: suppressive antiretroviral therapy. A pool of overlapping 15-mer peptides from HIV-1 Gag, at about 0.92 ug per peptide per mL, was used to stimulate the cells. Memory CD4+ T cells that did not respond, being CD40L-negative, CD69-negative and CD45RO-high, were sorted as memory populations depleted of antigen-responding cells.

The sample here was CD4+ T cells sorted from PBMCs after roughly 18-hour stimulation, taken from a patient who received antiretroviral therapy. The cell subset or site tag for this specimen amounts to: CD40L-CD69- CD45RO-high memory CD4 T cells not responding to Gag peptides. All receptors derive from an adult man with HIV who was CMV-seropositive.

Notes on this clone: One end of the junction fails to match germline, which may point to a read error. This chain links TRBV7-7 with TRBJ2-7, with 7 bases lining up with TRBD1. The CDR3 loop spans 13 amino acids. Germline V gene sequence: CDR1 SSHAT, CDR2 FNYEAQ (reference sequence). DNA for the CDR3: TGTGCTAGCAGCTCCGACCACAGGGGCGAGCAGTACTTC. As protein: CASSSDHRGEQYF.

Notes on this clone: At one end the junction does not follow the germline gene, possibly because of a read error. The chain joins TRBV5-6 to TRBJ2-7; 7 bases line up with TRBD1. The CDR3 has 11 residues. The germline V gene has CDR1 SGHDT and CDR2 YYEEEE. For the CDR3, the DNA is TGTGCCAGCAGCCAGGGACAGCTCTCGCACTTC. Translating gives CASSQGQLSHF.

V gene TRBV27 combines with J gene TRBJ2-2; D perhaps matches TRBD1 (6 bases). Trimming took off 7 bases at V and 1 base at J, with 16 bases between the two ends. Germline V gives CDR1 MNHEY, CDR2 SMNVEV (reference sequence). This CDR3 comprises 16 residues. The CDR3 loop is CASTDHGQRNTGELFF. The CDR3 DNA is TGTGCCAGCACGGACCACGGACAGAGGAACACCGGGGAGCTGTTTTTT.

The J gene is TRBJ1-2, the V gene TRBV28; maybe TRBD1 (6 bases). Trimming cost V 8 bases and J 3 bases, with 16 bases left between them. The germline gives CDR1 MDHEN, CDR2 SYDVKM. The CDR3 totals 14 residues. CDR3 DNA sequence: TGTGCCAGCGGACAGCCCTTGTTCTACTATGGCTACACCTTC. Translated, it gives CASGQPLFYYGYTF.

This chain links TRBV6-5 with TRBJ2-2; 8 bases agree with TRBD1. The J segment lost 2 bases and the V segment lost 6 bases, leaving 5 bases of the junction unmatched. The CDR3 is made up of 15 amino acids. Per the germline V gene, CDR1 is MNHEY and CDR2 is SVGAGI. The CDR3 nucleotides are TGTGCCAGCAGAAGGGGACAGGTCAACACCGGGGAGCTGTTTTTT. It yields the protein CASRRGQVNTGELFF.

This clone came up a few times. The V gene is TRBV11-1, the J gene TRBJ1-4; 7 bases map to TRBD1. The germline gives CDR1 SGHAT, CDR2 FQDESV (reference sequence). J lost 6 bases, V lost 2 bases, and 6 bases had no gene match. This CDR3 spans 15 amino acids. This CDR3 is CASSLSNRGHEKLFF. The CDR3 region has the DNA TGTGCCAGCAGCTTATCCAACAGGGGACATGAAAAACTGTTTTTT. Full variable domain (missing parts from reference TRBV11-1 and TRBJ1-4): EAEVAQSPRYKITEKSQAVAFWCDPISGHATLYWYRQILGQGPELLVQFQDESVVDDSQLPKDRFSAERLKGVDSTLKIQPAELGDSAMYLCASSLSNRGHEKLFFGSGTQLSVL.

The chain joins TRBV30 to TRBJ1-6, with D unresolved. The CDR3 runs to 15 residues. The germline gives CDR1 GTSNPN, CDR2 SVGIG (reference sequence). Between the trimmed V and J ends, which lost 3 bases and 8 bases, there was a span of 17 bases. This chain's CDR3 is CAWSIKVAGDSPLHF. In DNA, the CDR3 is TGTGCCTGGAGCATAAAGGTCGCCGGGGATTCACCCCTCCACTTT.

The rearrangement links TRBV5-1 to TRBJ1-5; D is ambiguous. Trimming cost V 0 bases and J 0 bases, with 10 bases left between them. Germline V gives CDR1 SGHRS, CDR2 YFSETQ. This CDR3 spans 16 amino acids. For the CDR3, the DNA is TGCGCCAGCAGCTTGGATGGCGGGTATAGCAATCAGCCCCAGCATTTT. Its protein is CASSLDGGYSNQPQHF.

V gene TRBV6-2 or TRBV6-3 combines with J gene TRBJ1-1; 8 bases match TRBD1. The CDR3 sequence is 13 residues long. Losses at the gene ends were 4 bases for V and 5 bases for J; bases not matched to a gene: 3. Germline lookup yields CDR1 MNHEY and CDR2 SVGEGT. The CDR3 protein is CASSSNRGTEAFF. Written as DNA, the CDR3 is TGTGCCAGCAGTTCCAACAGGGGGACTGAAGCTTTCTTT.

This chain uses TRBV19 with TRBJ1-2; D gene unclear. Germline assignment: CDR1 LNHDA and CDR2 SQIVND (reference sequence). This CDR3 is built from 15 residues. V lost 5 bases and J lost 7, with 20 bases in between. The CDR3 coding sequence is TGTGCCAGTAGTTCCAGAGGCCCCATGTTGAGTGGCTACACCTTC. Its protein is CASSSRGPMLSGYTF.

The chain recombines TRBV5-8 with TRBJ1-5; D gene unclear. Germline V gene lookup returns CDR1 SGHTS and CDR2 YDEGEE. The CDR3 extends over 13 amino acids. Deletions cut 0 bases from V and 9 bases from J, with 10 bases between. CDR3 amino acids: CASSLALGGPQHF. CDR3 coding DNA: TGTGCCAGCAGCTTGGCGCTCGGTGGGCCCCAGCATTTT. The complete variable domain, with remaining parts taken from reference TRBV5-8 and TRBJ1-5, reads EAGVTQSPTHLIKTRGQQATLRCSPISGHTSVYWYQQALGLGLQFLLWYDEGEERNRGNFPPRFSGRQFPNYSSELNVNALELEDSALYLCASSLALGGPQHFGDGTRLSIL.

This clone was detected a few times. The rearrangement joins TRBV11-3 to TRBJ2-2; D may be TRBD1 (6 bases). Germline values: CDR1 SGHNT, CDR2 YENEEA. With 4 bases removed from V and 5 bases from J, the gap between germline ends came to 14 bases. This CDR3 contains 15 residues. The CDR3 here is CASSSAQGRTGELFF. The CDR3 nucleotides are TGTGCCAGCAGCTCAGCACAGGGACGGACCGGGGAGCTGTTTTTT.

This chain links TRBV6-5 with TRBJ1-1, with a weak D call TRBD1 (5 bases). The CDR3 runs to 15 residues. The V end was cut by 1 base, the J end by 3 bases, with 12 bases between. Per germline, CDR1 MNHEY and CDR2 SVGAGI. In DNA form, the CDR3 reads TGTGCCAGCAGTTACTTGGGGGTTGCGGACACTGAAGCTTTCTTT. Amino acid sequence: CASSYLGVADTEAFF.

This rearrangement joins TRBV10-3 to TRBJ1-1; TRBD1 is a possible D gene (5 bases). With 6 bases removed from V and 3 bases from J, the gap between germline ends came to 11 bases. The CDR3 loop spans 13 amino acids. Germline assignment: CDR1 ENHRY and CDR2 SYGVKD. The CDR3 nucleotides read TGTGCCATCAGCGGGACGGTGGACACTGAAGCTTTCTTT. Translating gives CAISGTVDTEAFF.

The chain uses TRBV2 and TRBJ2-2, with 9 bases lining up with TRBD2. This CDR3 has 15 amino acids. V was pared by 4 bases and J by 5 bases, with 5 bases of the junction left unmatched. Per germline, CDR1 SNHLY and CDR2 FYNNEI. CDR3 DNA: TGTGCCAGCAGTGGGATAGCGGGGGTAACCGGGGAGCTGTTTTTT. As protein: CASSGIAGVTGELFF.

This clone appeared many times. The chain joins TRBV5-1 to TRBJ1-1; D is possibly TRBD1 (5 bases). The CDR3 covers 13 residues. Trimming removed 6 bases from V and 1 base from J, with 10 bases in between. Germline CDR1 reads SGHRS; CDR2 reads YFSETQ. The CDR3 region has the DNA TGCGCCAGCAACCCGGACAAGAACACTGAAGCTTTCTTT. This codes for CASNPDKNTEAFF. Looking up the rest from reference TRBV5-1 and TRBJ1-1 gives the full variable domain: KAGVTQTPRYLIKTRGQQVTLSCSPISGHRSVSWYQQTPGQGLQFLFEYFSETQRNKGNFPGRFSGRQFSNSRSEMNVSTLELGDSALYLCASNPDKNTEAFFGQGTRLTVV.

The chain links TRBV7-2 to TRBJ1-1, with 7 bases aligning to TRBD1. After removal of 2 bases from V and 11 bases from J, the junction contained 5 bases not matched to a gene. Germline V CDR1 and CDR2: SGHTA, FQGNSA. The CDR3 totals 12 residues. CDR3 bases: TGTGCCAGCAGCTTATTAGGGGGCAAGGCTTTCTTT. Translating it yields CASSLLGGKAFF. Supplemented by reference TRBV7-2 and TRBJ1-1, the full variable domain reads GAGVSQSPSNKVTEKGKDVELRCDPISGHTALYWYRQSLGQGLEFLIYFQGNSAPDKSGLPSDRFSAERTGGSVSTLTIQRTQQEDSAVYLCASSLLGGKAFFGQGTRLTVV.

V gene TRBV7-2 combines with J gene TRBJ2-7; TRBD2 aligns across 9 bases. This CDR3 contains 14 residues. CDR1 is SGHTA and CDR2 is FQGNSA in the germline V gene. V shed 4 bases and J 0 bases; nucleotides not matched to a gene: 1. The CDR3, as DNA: TGTGCCAGCAGCTCTAGCGGGAACTCCTACGAGCAGTACTTC. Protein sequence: CASSSSGNSYEQYF. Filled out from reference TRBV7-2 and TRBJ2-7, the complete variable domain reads GAGVSQSPSNKVTEKGKDVELRCDPISGHTALYWYRQSLGQGLEFLIYFQGNSAPDKSGLPSDRFSAERTGGSVSTLTIQRTQQEDSAVYLCASSSSGNSYEQYFGPGTRLTVT.

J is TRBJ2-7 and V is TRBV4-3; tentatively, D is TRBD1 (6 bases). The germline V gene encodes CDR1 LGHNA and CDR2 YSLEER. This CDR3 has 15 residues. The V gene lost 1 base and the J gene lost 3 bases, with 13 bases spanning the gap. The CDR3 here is CASSQGGAGVYEQYF. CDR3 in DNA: TGCGCCAGCAGCCAAGGCGGAGCAGGGGTCTACGAGCAGTACTTC.

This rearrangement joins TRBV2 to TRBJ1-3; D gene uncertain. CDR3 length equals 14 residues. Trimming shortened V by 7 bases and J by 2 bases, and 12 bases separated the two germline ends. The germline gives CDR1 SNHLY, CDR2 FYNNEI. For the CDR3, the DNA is TGTGCCAGCACTGGGGTAGAGGCTGGAAACACCATATATTTT. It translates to CASTGVEAGNTIYF.

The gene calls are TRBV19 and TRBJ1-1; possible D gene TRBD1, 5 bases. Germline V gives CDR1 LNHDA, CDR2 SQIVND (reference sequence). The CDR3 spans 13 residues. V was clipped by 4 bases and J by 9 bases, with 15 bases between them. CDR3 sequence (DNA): TGTGCCAGTAGTAGCCGTGGGACGGACAAAGCTTTCTTT. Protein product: CASSSRGTDKAFF.